The clone carrying this T cell receptor beta chain has at least ten counts. The data were obtained in a study of Graves' ophthalmopathy and Graves' hyperthyroidism. Transcripts of RNA were the source for amplifying TCR beta CDR3 regions. Second-round multiplex PCR came after a first-round RT-PCR that employed HTBI primers. TCRdb re-analysed the multiplex PCR reads in MiXCR, keeping a single row per CDR3 protein. The sample consists of 650,000 to 800,000 distinct CDR3 sequences, more than 40% of them appearing once. V lost 6 bases to trimming and J lost 5 bases, with 14 bases between them. The CDR3 is 15 residues long. Germline V gives CDR1 LNHDA, CDR2 SQIVND (reference sequence).

This clonotype was obtained from an adult man with Graves' ophthalmopathy. Material for sequencing was peripheral blood. The chain employs TRBV19 and TRBJ1-6; maybe TRBD1 (5 bases). CDR3 sequence reads: CASRGLGYDNSPLHF. In nucleotides, the CDR3 is TGTGCCAGTAGGGGGCTCGGGTATGATAATTCACCCCTCCACTTT.